One sample yielded the 23 T cell receptor beta chains listed below, sequenced in a study of blood T cell repertoires in COVID-19. Libraries were prepared by immunoSEQ multiplex PCR; TCRdb keeps only in-frame clonotypes and omits some of them. Of about 300,000 clones listed, about nine tenths are singletons. Sequencing was done on a sample of PBMCs or T cells enriched from blood (not recorded which). The receptors were gathered from a woman between 18 and 29 years old who had recovered from COVID-19.

This clone came up once. This chain joins TRBV9 and TRBJ2-7, with D possibly matching TRBD2 (5 bases). V lost 4 bases, J lost 9 bases, and 17 bases lay in between. The CDR3 length is 13 residues. Germline V lookup: CDR1 SGDLS, CDR2 YYNGEE. The CDR3 protein is CASSPLGFEVQYF. The CDR3 DNA is TGTGCCAGCAGCCCACTAGGCTTCGAGGTGCAGTACTTC.

The V call is TRBV19, the J call TRBJ1-6; 8 positions agree with TRBD1. Trimming cost V 5 bases and J 8 bases; bases outside gene matches: 8. Per germline, CDR1 LNHDA and CDR2 SQIVND (reference sequence). This CDR3 contains 15 residues. The CDR3 DNA reads TGTGCCAGTAGTCCGCGGACAGGGTTTGATTCACCCCTCCACTTT. The encoded protein is CASSPRTGFDSPLHF.

This clone was observed once. The genes are TRBV11-3 and TRBJ1-4; 8 nucleotides line up with TRBD1. J was trimmed by 6 bases and V by 5 bases; bases with no gene match: 17. Germline V CDR1 and CDR2: SGHNT, YENEEA. This CDR3 spans 18 amino acids. CDR3: CASSPPGTGDFHYEKLFF. CDR3 in DNA: TGTGCCAGCAGCCCCCCCGGGACAGGAGACTTCCACTATGAAAAACTGTTTTTT.

The chain couples TRBV9 to TRBJ1-1; tentatively, D is TRBD1 (5 bases). Looked up from germline, CDR1 is SGDLS and CDR2 is YYNGEE. This CDR3 contains 15 residues. Trimming shortened V by 0 bases and J by 1 base, and 10 bases separated the two germline ends. The CDR3 here is CASSVGSTGNTEAFF. CDR3 in DNA: TGTGCCAGCAGCGTAGGGAGCACAGGGAACACTGAAGCTTTCTTT.

The chain is built from TRBV2 and TRBJ2-7, with TRBD1 identical over 7 bases. The J segment lost 6 bases and the V segment lost 8 bases, leaving 10 bases of the junction unmatched. This CDR3 region has 13 residues. Germline V CDR1 and CDR2: SNHLY, FYNNEI. CDR3 nucleotides: TGTGCCAGCCGGGGCAGGGGGAAGGTCGAGCAGTACTTC. Protein product: CASRGRGKVEQYF.

The chain recombines TRBV13 with TRBJ1-3; possible D gene TRBD1, 5 bases. Trimming removed 3 bases at V and 2 bases at J, with 11 bases between. CDR1 is PRHDT and CDR2 is FYEKMQ in the germline V gene (reference sequence). This CDR3 region has 15 residues. CDR3: CASSFWGEAGNTIYF. CDR3 bases: TGTGCCAGCAGCTTCTGGGGGGAGGCTGGAAACACCATATATTTT.

The chain links TRBV27 to TRBJ2-5, with D maybe TRBD1 (5 bases). The CDR3 has 15 residues. Trimming shortened V by 6 bases and J by 5 bases, and 19 bases separated the two germline ends. Germline CDR1 and CDR2: MNHEY and SMNVEV (reference sequence). The CDR3 DNA sequence: TGTGCCAGCAGCGACAGCCAGGGTTATGTGGAGACCCAGTACTTC. Its translation is CASSDSQGYVETQYF.

This chain joins TRBV7-6 and TRBJ2-3, with 7 bases lining up with TRBD2. Losses at the gene ends were 1 base for V and 7 bases for J; bases not matched to a gene: 14. Germline-derived CDR1 and CDR2 are SGHVS and FNYEAQ. CDR3 length: 17 amino acids. Written as DNA, the CDR3 is TGTGCCAGCAGCTTAGGCGCTAGCGGCAGTTATCTAAATACGCAGTATTTT. Amino acid sequence: CASSLGASGSYLNTQYF. The variable domain in full, completed from reference TRBV7-6 and TRBJ2-3, reads GAGVSQSPRYKVTKRGQDVALRCDPISGHVSLYWYRQALGQGPEFLTYFNYEAQQDKSGLPNDRFSAERPEGSISTLTIQRTEQRDSAMYRCASSLGASGSYLNTQYFGPGTRLTVL.

The gene calls are TRBV30 and TRBJ1-6; 8 nucleotides match TRBD1. This CDR3 contains 14 residues. With V trimmed by 3 bases and J by 7 bases, 5 bases remained unmatched. CDR1 and CDR2 (germline): GTSNPN, SVGIG (reference sequence). The DNA for the CDR3 is TGTGCCTGGAGCATTACAGGGGGGAATTCACCCCTCCACTTT. Protein sequence: CAWSITGGNSPLHF.

This chain connects TRBV2 to TRBJ2-7; 8 positions agree with TRBD1. The CDR3 length is 15 residues. With V trimmed by 7 bases and J by 2 bases, 10 bases remained unmatched. Germline CDR1 reads SNHLY; CDR2 reads FYNNEI. CDR3 residues: CASTELGTGTYEQYF. The CDR3 DNA sequence: TGTGCCAGCACCGAACTCGGGACAGGAACCTACGAGCAGTACTTC.

The chain joins TRBV5-8 to TRBJ1-4, with D possibly TRBD1 on 6 matching bases. V shed 0 bases and J shed 5 bases, with 11 bases lying between them. The germline CDR1 and CDR2 sequences are SGHTS and YDEGEE. The CDR3 totals 15 residues. The DNA of the CDR3 is TGTGCCAGCAGCTTGGAGGGGGGGTCAAATGAAAAACTGTTTTTT. Amino acids: CASSLEGGSNEKLFF.

This clone was picked up one time. The CDR3 protein is CASSSQGPGNTIYF. CDR3 in DNA: TGTGCCAGCAGCTCACAGGGCCCTGGAAACACCATATATTTT. V usage is TRBV7-3 and J usage is TRBJ1-3; possibly TRBD1 for D (6 bases). Trimming shortened V by 4 bases and J by 2 bases, and 9 bases separated the two germline ends. CDR1 SGHTA and CDR2 FQGTGA come from the germline V gene. CDR3 length equals 14 residues.

This rearrangement joins TRBV27 to TRBJ1-2; 7 bases fit TRBD1. The CDR3 is 14 residues long. CDR1 MNHEY and CDR2 SMNVEV come from the germline V gene (reference sequence). V trimming: 2 bases; J trimming: 0 bases; junction bases outside the gene matches: 0. The CDR3 nucleotides are TGTGCCAGCAGTTTAGACAGGGCTAACTATGGCTACACCTTC. It specifies CASSLDRANYGYTF.

The chain uses TRBV12-3 or TRBV12-4 and TRBJ1-5; a weak D match, TRBD1 (5 bases). The CDR3 is made up of 12 amino acids. V gave up 6 bases and J gave up 8 bases, with 11 bases separating them. This CDR3 is CASRQPGEPQHF. DNA for the CDR3: TGTGCCAGCAGACAACCGGGGGAGCCCCAGCATTTT.

The chain has TRBV7-9 and TRBJ1-1; 7 bases agree with TRBD1. Germline loops: CDR1 SEHNR, CDR2 FQNEAQ (reference sequence). The junction had 6 bases not matched to a gene; V was cut back by 1 base and J by 4 bases. The CDR3 sequence is 15 residues long. The CDR3 sequence is CASSLVGAGGTEAFF. Written as DNA, the CDR3 is TGTGCCAGCAGCTTAGTCGGGGCAGGGGGCACTGAAGCTTTCTTT.

The rearrangement links TRBV30 to TRBJ1-4; 9 nucleotides match TRBD1. Germline-derived CDR1 and CDR2 are GTSNPN and SVGIG (reference sequence). This CDR3 has 13 residues. V shed 6 bases and J 2 bases; nucleotides not matched to a gene: 1. The CDR3 spells CACGQGTNEKLFF. The CDR3 coding sequence is TGTGCCTGCGGACAGGGGACTAATGAAAAACTGTTTTTT.

The chain is built from TRBV4-2 and TRBJ2-5; TRBD2 aligns across 10 bases. The V gene's germline CDR1 is LGHNA and CDR2 YNFKEQ. The J segment lost 5 bases and the V segment lost 7 bases, leaving 13 bases of the junction unmatched. The CDR3 loop spans 16 amino acids. The CDR3 nucleotides are TGTGCCAGCATGGGGCCGACTAGCGGGCACGGGGAGACCCAGTACTTC. Translated, it gives CASMGPTSGHGETQYF.

This rearrangement joins TRBV19 to TRBJ1-5, with 7 bases identical to TRBD1. Losses at the gene ends were 5 bases for V and 4 bases for J; bases not matched to a gene: 8. Germline values: CDR1 LNHDA, CDR2 SQIVND (reference sequence). The CDR3 is 15 amino acids. The CDR3 DNA sequence: TGTGCCAGTAGTGTATCAGGGGGGAAGAATCAGCCCCAGCATTTT. Its translation is CASSVSGGKNQPQHF.

The V gene is TRBV27, the J gene TRBJ2-7; weak D call: TRBD1 (7 bases). CDR1 and CDR2 from the germline V gene are MNHEY and SMNVEV (reference sequence). Trimming left V 9 bases short and J 1 base short, with 10 bases between. There are 12 residues in the CDR3. The CDR3 protein is CASAGQSYEQYF. Written as DNA, the CDR3 is TGTGCCAGTGCGGGACAGTCCTACGAGCAGTACTTC.

The chain is built from TRBV3-1 (or the pseudogene TRBV3-2) and TRBJ2-1; D is perhaps TRBD1 (5 bases). V dropped 2 bases and J dropped 6 bases, with 8 bases sitting between them. The CDR3 runs to 13 residues. The germline CDR1 and CDR2 sequences are LGHDT and YNNKEL (reference sequence). The CDR3 region has the DNA TGTGCCAGCAGCCAAATGACAGTCAATGAGCAGTTCTTC. Its translation is CASSQMTVNEQFF.

The rearrangement joins TRBV19 to TRBJ2-3, with 11 bases aligning to TRBD2. The ends lost 5 bases at V and 5 bases at J; junction bases unmatched: 15. Germline CDR1 LNHDA, CDR2 SQIVND (reference sequence). The CDR3 contains 18 residues. The chain's CDR3 is CASSSTFSGGAGGDTQYF. CDR3 coding DNA: TGTGCCAGTAGTTCCACCTTTAGCGGGGGGGCCGGTGGAGATACGCAGTATTTT. The variable domain in full, completed from reference TRBV19 and TRBJ2-3, reads DGGITQSPKYLFRKEGQNVTLSCEQNLNHDAMYWYRQDPGQGLRLIYYSQIVNDFQKGDIAEGYSVSREKKESFPLTVTSAQKNPTAFYLCASSSTFSGGAGGDTQYFGPGTRLTVL.

The chain has TRBV28 and TRBJ1-3, with D possibly matching TRBD1 (6 bases). V was pared by 5 bases and J by 2 bases, with 10 bases between. The V gene's germline CDR1 is MDHEN and CDR2 SYDVKM. The CDR3 extends over 14 amino acids. CDR3 in amino acids: CASSNTGPGNTIYF. In nucleotides, the CDR3 is TGTGCCAGCAGTAATACAGGGCCTGGAAACACCATATATTTT.

This clone was found a few times. In DNA form, the CDR3 reads TGTGCCAGCAGCCAACAGGGGCTGGGAAACACCATATATTTT. Translated: CASSQQGLGNTIYF. This rearrangement joins TRBV3-1 (or the pseudogene TRBV3-2) to TRBJ1-3, with a possible D match to TRBD1 (6 bases). Germline V gene lookup returns CDR1 LGHDT and CDR2 YNNKEL (reference sequence). V was trimmed by 2 bases and J by 4 bases, leaving 9 bases between them. The CDR3 length is 14 residues.